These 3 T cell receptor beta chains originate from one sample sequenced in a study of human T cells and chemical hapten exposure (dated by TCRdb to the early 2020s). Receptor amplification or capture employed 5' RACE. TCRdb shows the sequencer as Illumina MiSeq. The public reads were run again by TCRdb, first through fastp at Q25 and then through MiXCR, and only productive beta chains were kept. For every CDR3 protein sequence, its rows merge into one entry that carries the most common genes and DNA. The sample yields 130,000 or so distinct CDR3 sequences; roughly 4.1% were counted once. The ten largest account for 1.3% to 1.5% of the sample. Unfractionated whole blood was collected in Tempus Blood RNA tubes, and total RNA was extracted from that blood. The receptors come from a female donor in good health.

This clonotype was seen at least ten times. CDR3 loop: CASSLVNELYGYTF. The DNA for the CDR3 is TGTGCCAGCAGCTTAGTAAACGAGCTCTATGGCTACACCTTC. The chain combines TRBV7-9 with TRBJ1-2; no firm D call. V was clipped by 1 base and J by 4 bases, with 10 bases between them. The CDR3 covers 14 residues. Germline CDR1 SEHNR, CDR2 FQNEAQ (reference sequence).

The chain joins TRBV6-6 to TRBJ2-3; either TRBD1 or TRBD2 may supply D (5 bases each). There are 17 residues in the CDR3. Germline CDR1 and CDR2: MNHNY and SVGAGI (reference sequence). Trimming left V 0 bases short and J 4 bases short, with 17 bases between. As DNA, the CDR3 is TGTGCCAGCAGTTACTCGTATCCGGCTGGGGGACCAGATACGCAGTATTTT. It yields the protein CASSYSYPAGGPDTQYF.

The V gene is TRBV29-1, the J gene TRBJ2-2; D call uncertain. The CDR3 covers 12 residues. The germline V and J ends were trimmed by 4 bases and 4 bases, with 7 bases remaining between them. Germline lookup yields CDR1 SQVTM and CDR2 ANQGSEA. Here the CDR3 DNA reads TGCAGCGTTGGTCGTGGCACCGGGGAGCTGTTTTTT. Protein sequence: CSVGRGTGELFF.